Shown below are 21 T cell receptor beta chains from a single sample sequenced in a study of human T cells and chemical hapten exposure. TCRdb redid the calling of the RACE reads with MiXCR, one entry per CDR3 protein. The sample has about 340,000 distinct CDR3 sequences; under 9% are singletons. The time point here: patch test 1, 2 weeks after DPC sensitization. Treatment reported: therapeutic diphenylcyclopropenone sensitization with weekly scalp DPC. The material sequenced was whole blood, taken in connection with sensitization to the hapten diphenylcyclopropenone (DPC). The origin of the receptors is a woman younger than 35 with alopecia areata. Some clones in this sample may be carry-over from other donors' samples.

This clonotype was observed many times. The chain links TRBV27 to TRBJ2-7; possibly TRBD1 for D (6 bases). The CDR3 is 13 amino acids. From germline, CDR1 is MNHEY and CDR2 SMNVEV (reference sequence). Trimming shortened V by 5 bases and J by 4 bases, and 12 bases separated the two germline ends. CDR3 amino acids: CASSPTGGYEQYF. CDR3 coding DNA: TGTGCCAGCAGTCCGACAGGCGGGTACGAGCAGTACTTC.

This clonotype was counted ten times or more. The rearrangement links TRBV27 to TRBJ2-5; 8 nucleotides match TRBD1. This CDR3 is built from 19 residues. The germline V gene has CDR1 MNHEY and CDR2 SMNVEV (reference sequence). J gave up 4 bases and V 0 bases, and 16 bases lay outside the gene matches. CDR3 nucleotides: TGTGCCAGCAGTTTATCCCTCCCGCGGACAGGGAGCGTAGGAGAGACCCAGTACTTC. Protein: CASSLSLPRTGSVGETQYF.

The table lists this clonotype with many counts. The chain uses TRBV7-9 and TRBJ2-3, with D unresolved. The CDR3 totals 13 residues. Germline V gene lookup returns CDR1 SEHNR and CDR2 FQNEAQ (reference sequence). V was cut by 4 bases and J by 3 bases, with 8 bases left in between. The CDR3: CASSSPTTDTQYF. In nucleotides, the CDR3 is TGTGCCAGCAGCTCTCCGACTACAGATACGCAGTATTTT.

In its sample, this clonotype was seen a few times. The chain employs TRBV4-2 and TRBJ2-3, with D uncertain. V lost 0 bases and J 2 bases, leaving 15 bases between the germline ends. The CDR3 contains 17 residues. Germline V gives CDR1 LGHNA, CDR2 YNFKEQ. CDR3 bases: TGTGCCAGCAGCCAAGAAAGGGTTGGCCTACTCACAGATACGCAGTATTTT. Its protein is CASSQERVGLLTDTQYF.

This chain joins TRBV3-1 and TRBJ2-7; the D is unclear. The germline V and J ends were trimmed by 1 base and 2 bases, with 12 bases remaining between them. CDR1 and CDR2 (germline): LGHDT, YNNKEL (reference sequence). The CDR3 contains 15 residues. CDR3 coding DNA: TGTGCCAGCAGCCAAGGGGCACTTTCTACCTACGAGCAGTACTTC. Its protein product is CASSQGALSTYEQYF.

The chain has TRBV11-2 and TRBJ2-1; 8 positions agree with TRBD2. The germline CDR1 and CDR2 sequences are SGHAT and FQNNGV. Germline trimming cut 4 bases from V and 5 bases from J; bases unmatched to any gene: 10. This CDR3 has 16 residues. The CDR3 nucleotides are TGTGCCAGCAGCTCCTCTCAGCGGGGGCCAGACAATGAGCAGTTCTTC. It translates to CASSSSQRGPDNEQFF.

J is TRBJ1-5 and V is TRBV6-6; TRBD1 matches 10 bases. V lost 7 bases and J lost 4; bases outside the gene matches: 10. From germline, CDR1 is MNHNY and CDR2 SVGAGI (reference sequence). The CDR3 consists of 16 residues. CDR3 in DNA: TGTGCCAGCAATCTCTTATCGGGACAGGGGAATCAGCCCCAGCATTTT. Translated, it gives CASNLLSGQGNQPQHF.

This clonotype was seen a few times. The CDR3 bases are TGTGCCATCAGTGAGTCGACTCCAGACAGGGGGCTAGTCACCGGGGAGCTGTTTTTT. Protein sequence: CAISESTPDRGLVTGELFF. The V gene is TRBV10-3, the J gene TRBJ2-2, with 10 bases lining up with TRBD1. This CDR3 contains 19 residues. V was clipped by 0 bases and J by 4 bases; unmatched bases: 11. Germline CDR1 is ENHRY and CDR2 is SYGVKD.

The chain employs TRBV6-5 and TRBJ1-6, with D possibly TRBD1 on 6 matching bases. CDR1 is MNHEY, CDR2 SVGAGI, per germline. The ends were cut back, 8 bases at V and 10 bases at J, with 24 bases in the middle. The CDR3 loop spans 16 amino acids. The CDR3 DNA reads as TGTGCCAGCCGAGTTGGTACAGGGTATATTCGATCACCCCTCCACTTT. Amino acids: CASRVGTGYIRSPLHF.

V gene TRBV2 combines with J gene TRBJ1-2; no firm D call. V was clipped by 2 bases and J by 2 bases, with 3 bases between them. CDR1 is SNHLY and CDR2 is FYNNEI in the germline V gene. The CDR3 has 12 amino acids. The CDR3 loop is CASSEQNYGYTF. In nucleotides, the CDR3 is TGTGCCAGCAGTGAACAGAACTATGGCTACACCTTC.

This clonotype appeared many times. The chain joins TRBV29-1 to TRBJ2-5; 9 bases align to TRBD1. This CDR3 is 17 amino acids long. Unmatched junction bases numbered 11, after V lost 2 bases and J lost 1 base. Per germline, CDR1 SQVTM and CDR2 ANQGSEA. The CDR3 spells CSVERDREPNSQETQYF. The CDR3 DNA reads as TGCAGCGTTGAAAGGGACAGGGAACCGAACAGCCAAGAGACCCAGTACTTC. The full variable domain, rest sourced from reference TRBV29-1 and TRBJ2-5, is SAVISQKPSRDICQRGTSLTIQCQVDSQVTMMFWYRQQPGQSLTLIATANQGSEATYESGFVIDKFPISRPNLTFSTLTVSNMSPEDSSIYLCSVERDREPNSQETQYFGPGTRLLVL.

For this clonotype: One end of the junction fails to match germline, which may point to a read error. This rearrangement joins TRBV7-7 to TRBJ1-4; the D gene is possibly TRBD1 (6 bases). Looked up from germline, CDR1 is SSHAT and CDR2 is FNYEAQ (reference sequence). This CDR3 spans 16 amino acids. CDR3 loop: CASSLAGGAENEKLFF. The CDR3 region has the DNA TGTGCTAGCAGCTTAGCTGGGGGGGCAGAGAATGAAAAACTGTTTTTT. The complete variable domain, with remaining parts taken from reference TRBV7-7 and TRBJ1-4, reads GAGVSQSPRYKVTKRGQDVTLRCDPISSHATLYWYQQALGQGPEFLTYFNYEAQPDKSGLPSDRFSAERPEGSISTLTIQRTEQRDSAMYRCASSLAGGAENEKLFFGSGTQLSVL.

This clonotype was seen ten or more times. CDR3 protein: CSAHYSGGRTDTQYF. The CDR3 DNA sequence: TGCAGTGCTCACTATAGCGGGGGGCGGACAGATACGCAGTATTTT. The chain is built from TRBV20-1 and TRBJ2-3; 10 bases fit TRBD2. Germline V gives CDR1 DFQATT, CDR2 SNEGSKA (reference sequence). This CDR3 region has 15 residues. After removal of 5 bases from V and 3 bases from J, the junction contained 8 bases not matched to a gene.

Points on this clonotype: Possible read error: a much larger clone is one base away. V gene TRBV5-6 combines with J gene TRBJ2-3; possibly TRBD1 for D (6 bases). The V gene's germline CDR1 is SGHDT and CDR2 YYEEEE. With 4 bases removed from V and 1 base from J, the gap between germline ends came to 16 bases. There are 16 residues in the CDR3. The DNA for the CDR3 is TGTGCCAGCAGCCTGAAGTGGGGGCACGGCACAGATACGCAGTATTTT. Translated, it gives CASSLKWGHGTDTQYF.

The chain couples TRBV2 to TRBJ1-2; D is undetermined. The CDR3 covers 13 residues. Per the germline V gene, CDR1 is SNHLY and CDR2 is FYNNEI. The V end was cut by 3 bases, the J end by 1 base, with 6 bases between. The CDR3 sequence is CASSDSFNYGYTF. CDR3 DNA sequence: TGTGCCAGCAGTGACAGTTTTAACTATGGCTACACCTTC. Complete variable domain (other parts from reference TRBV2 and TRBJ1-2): EPEVTQTPSHQVTQMGQEVILRCVPISNHLYFYWYRQILGQKVEFLVSFYNNEISEKSEIFDDQFSVERPDGSNFTLKIRSTKLEDSAMYFCASSDSFNYGYTFGSGTRLTVV.

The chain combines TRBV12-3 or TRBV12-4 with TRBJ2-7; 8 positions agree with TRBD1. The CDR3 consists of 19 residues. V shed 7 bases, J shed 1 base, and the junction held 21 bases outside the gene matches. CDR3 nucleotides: TGTGCCAGCACCTGGTCCGGACAGGGATCAATTGGCGAGTCCTACGAGCAGTACTTC. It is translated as CASTWSGQGSIGESYEQYF.

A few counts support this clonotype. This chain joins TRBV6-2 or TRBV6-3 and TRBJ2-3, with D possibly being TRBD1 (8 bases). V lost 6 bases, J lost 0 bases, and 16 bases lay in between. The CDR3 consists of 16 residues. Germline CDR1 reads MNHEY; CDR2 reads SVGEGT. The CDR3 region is CASRGDYRGSTDTQYF. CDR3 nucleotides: TGTGCCAGCAGGGGGGACTACAGGGGGAGCACAGATACGCAGTATTTT.

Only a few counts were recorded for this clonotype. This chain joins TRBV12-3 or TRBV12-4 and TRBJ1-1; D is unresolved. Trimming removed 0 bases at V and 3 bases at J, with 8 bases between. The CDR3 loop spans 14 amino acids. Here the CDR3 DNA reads TGTGCCAGCAGTTTAGCGTCAAGGTACACTGAAGCTTTCTTT. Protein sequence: CASSLASRYTEAFF.

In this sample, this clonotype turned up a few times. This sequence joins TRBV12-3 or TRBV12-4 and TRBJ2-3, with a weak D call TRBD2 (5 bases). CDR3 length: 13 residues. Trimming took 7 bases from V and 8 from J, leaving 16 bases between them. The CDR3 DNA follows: TGTGCCAGCAAGGACGGGGAGTTTAGTACGCAGTATTTT. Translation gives CASKDGEFSTQYF.

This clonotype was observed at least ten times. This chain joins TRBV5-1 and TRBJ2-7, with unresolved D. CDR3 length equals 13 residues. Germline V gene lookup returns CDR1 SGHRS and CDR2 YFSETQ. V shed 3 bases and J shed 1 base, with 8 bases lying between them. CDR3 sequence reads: CASSSQESYEQYF. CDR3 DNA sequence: TGCGCCAGCAGCTCCCAAGAATCCTACGAGCAGTACTTC.

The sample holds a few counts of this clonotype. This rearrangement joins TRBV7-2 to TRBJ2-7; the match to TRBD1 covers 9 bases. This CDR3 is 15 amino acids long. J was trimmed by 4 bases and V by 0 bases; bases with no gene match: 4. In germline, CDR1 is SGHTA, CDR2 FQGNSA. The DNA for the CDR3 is TGTGCCAGCAGCTTAGCAGGACAGGGGTGGTACGAGCAGTACTTC. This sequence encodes CASSLAGQGWYEQYF. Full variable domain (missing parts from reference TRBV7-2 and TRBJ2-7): GAGVSQSPSNKVTEKGKDVELRCDPISGHTALYWYRQSLGQGLEFLIYFQGNSAPDKSGLPSDRFSAERTGGSVSTLTIQRTQQEDSAVYLCASSLAGQGWYEQYFGPGTRLTVT.